The next 31 T cell receptor beta chains were all read from a single sample in a study of beta chain features in type 1 diabetes. TCRB transcripts that were expressed got sequenced, as all of the isolated RNA had been reverse transcribed. The assay was immunoSEQ multiplex PCR, and TCRdb's table has in-frame clones only and misses some. In the table there are around 340,000 clones, around 20% of which are singletons. Sequenced: naive CD4+ T cells from blood. The source is a woman under 30 in good health.

This clone was counted only a few times. The chain links TRBV6-1 to TRBJ1-2, with D uncertain. Trimming removed 3 bases at V and 3 bases at J, with 5 bases between. The V gene's germline CDR1 is MNHNS and CDR2 SASEGT. The CDR3 is 12 amino acids. This CDR3 reads CASSDGYYGYTF. CDR3 coding DNA: TGTGCCAGCAGTGACGGTTACTATGGCTACACCTTC.

The chain uses TRBV10-3 and TRBJ1-2; D not certain. The CDR3 covers 17 residues. The germline V and J ends were trimmed by 3 bases and 0 bases, with 17 bases remaining between them. The V gene's germline CDR1 is ENHRY and CDR2 SYGVKD. The CDR3 bases are TGTGCCATCAGTGATGGCGGTAGAGGGAAAGCTAACTATGGCTACACCTTC. This sequence encodes CAISDGGRGKANYGYTF.

The V call is TRBV18, the J call TRBJ2-4; D is possibly TRBD1 (6 bases). Trimming took off 0 bases at V and 6 bases at J, with 9 bases between the two ends. CDR3 size: 14 residues. Germline V gene data show CDR1 as KGHSH and CDR2 as LQKENI. The CDR3 DNA follows: TGTGCCAGCTCACCACCCCACAGGGTAAACATTCAGTACTTC. Protein product: CASSPPHRVNIQYF.

The genes are TRBV29-1 and TRBJ1-1; a weak D match, TRBD1 (5 bases). CDR3 length: 13 amino acids. Germline V gene sequence: CDR1 SQVTM, CDR2 ANQGSEA. With 7 bases removed from V and 0 bases from J, the gap between germline ends came to 12 bases. CDR3 sequence reads: CSASSQVNTEAFF. The CDR3 DNA follows: TGCAGCGCCTCATCACAGGTGAACACTGAAGCTTTCTTT. Drawing the rest from reference TRBV29-1 and TRBJ1-1, the complete variable domain is SAVISQKPSRDICQRGTSLTIQCQVDSQVTMMFWYRQQPGQSLTLIATANQGSEATYESGFVIDKFPISRPNLTFSTLTVSNMSPEDSSIYLCSASSQVNTEAFFGQGTRLTVV.

The chain combines TRBV11-2 with TRBJ2-1; 8 bases line up with TRBD2. This CDR3 has 14 amino acids. V gave up 1 base and J gave up 7 bases; unmatched junction bases: 3. The germline V gene encodes CDR1 SGHAT and CDR2 FQNNGV. This CDR3 reads CASSLGGGINEQFF. The CDR3 DNA reads as TGTGCCAGCAGCTTAGGCGGGGGGATTAATGAGCAGTTCTTC.

This chain links TRBV5-6 with TRBJ2-5, with D hard to call. Germline CDR1 SGHDT, CDR2 YYEEEE. The CDR3 runs to 13 residues. Trimming shortened V by 1 base and J by 4 bases, and 8 bases separated the two germline ends. Written as DNA, the CDR3 is TGTGCCAGCAGCTTGAAACGTAGAGAGACCCAGTACTTC. It codes for CASSLKRRETQYF.

A single count supports this clone. The chain joins TRBV5-1 to TRBJ1-6; the match to TRBD1 covers 9 bases. Germline loops: CDR1 SGHRS, CDR2 YFSETQ. The CDR3 is 16 residues long. The V gene end was trimmed by 1 base and the J gene end by 6 bases; junction bases not matched to a gene: 5. The chain's CDR3 is CASSLYGQGSNSPLHF. DNA of the CDR3: TGCGCCAGCAGCTTGTACGGACAGGGGAGTAATTCACCCCTCCACTTT.

The rearrangement links TRBV4-2 to TRBJ2-7; no reliable D call. The germline CDR1 and CDR2 sequences are LGHNA and YNFKEQ. The CDR3 loop spans 12 amino acids. The V end was cut by 3 bases, the J end by 2 bases, with 5 bases between. CDR3 loop: CASSHGAYEQYF. DNA of the CDR3: TGTGCCAGCAGCCACGGAGCCTACGAGCAGTACTTC.

A few counts support this clone. The V gene is TRBV7-2, the J gene TRBJ2-5; 8 bases are a match to TRBD1. Germline lookup yields CDR1 SGHTA and CDR2 FQGNSA. The junction had 6 bases not matched to a gene; V was cut back by 6 bases and J by 6 bases. The CDR3 covers 13 residues. CDR3 sequence (DNA): TGTGCCAGCAGTCTCGGACAGGGTCAGACCCAGTACTTC. Translation gives CASSLGQGQTQYF.

V gene TRBV2 combines with J gene TRBJ2-3; 10 nucleotides agree with TRBD2. The V and J ends lost 10 bases and 0 bases, in that order; junction bases with no gene match: 4. Germline V gene sequence: CDR1 SNHLY, CDR2 FYNNEI. There are 14 residues in the CDR3. CDR3 sequence reads: CATQLAGSTDTQYF. CDR3 coding DNA: TGTGCCACTCAACTAGCGGGAAGCACAGATACGCAGTATTTT. Using reference TRBV2 and TRBJ2-3 for the parts outside the CDR3, the full variable domain is EPEVTQTPSHQVTQMGQEVILRCVPISNHLYFYWYRQILGQKVEFLVSFYNNEISEKSEIFDDQFSVERPDGSNFTLKIRSTKLEDSAMYFCATQLAGSTDTQYFGPGTRLTVL.

The J gene is TRBJ1-1, the V gene TRBV19; D is perhaps TRBD1 (5 bases). V gave up 10 bases and J gave up 10 bases, with 22 bases separating them. The CDR3 spans 13 residues. Germline CDR1 reads LNHDA; CDR2 reads SQIVND (reference sequence). The CDR3 sequence: CATTSTRGWGAFF. CDR3 in DNA: TGTGCCACTACCTCGACGCGGGGCTGGGGAGCTTTCTTT.

The chain uses TRBV7-9 and TRBJ2-7; TRBD1 might be the D (6 bases). Germline-derived CDR1 and CDR2 are SEHNR and FQNEAQ (reference sequence). The ends were cut back, 5 bases at V and 0 bases at J, with 14 bases in the middle. CDR3 size: 15 residues. The CDR3 nucleotides are TGTGCCAGCAGCCGCCTAACAGGGTCCTCCTACGAGCAGTACTTC. Protein product: CASSRLTGSSYEQYF.

This clone was recorded only once. The chain combines TRBV4-1 with TRBJ1-5, with 7 bases fitting TRBD1. Looked up from germline, CDR1 is MGHRA and CDR2 is YSYEKL. V shed 2 bases, J shed 7 bases, and the junction held 8 bases outside the gene matches. This CDR3 is 15 amino acids long. In DNA, the CDR3 is TGCGCCAGCAGCCAACCGGGACAGTCTGGCCAGCCCCAGCATTTT. The encoded protein is CASSQPGQSGQPQHF.

This clone was seen only a few times. The genes are TRBV4-3 and TRBJ2-3, with 9 nucleotides matching TRBD2. The CDR3 loop spans 16 amino acids. Germline V gene sequence: CDR1 LGHNA, CDR2 YSLEER. V lost 0 bases and J lost 7; bases outside the gene matches: 8. The CDR3 nucleotides read TGCGCCAGCAGCCAAGATTGGGCGGGGGGGCCGTATACGCAGTATTTT. As protein: CASSQDWAGGPYTQYF.

This clone was seen more than once but under ten times. The chain uses TRBV15 and TRBJ2-4; possibly TRBD1 for D (6 bases). The CDR3 runs 14 residues. Between the trimmed V and J ends, which lost 0 bases and 6 bases, there was a span of 9 bases. The germline gives CDR1 LNHNV, CDR2 YYDKDF (reference sequence). CDR3 in DNA: TGTGCCACCAGCAGAGATAGAGGGGGAAACATTCAGTACTTC. Its protein product is CATSRDRGGNIQYF.

This chain joins TRBV30 and TRBJ2-5, with 11 bases that match TRBD2. This CDR3 region has 17 residues. Trimming at V came to 4 bases and at J to 1 base, leaving 11 bases not matched to a gene. Germline V gives CDR1 GTSNPN, CDR2 SVGIG (reference sequence). The CDR3 protein is CAWMGGGLAELQETQYF. In nucleotides, the CDR3 is TGTGCCTGGATGGGAGGGGGACTAGCGGAGCTCCAAGAGACCCAGTACTTC.

This clone was seen only a few times. The V and J genes are TRBV18 and TRBJ1-5, with 7 bases lining up with TRBD1. V trimming: 2 bases; J trimming: 6 bases; junction bases outside the gene matches: 7. This CDR3 is 15 amino acids long. Germline CDR1 and CDR2: KGHSH and LQKENI. CDR3 bases: TGTGCCAGCTCACCAGACAGGGAAGCCAGTCAGCCCCAGCATTTT. Translating it yields CASSPDREASQPQHF.

The chain employs TRBV15 and TRBJ1-2, with 8 bases fitting TRBD1. The germline CDR1 and CDR2 sequences are LNHNV and YYDKDF (reference sequence). This CDR3 is built from 17 residues. The junction had 9 bases not matched to a gene; V was cut back by 0 bases and J by 3 bases. Here the CDR3 DNA reads TGTGCCACCAGCAGAGACGGAGGACAGGGCTTGTACTATGGCTACACCTTC. Translation gives CATSRDGGQGLYYGYTF.

In regard to this clone: Other nucleotide sequences from this sample produce the same CDR3. V and J are TRBV5-1 and TRBJ2-5, with TRBD1 matching 8 bases. The V segment lost 4 bases and the J segment 5 bases; nucleotides outside the gene matches: 7. Per the germline V gene, CDR1 is SGHRS and CDR2 is YFSETQ. This CDR3 is built from 14 residues. CDR3: CASSIGQGRETQYF. CDR3 DNA: TGCGCCAGCAGCATAGGACAGGGCAGGGAGACCCAGTACTTC.

This clone was observed a handful of times. The chain employs TRBV6-1 and TRBJ2-2; 8 positions match TRBD2. The CDR3 runs 13 residues. Germline values: CDR1 MNHNS, CDR2 SASEGT. With 6 bases clipped from V and 3 bases from J, the junction kept 0 bases outside the gene matches. The CDR3 is CASRLADTGELFF. DNA for the CDR3: TGTGCCAGCAGACTAGCGGACACCGGGGAGCTGTTTTTT.

This clone was counted between two and nine times. The rearrangement uses TRBV5-1 and TRBJ2-7; 8 bases align to TRBD1. V gave up 0 bases and J gave up 2 bases; unmatched junction bases: 4. This CDR3 comprises 15 residues. Per germline, CDR1 SGHRS and CDR2 YFSETQ. The CDR3 DNA follows: TGCGCCAGCAGCTTGGGCCCAGGGGGCGCCTACGAGCAGTACTTC. This gives the protein CASSLGPGGAYEQYF.

V usage is TRBV1 and J usage is TRBJ2-1; TRBD2 was called by the table and not checked on the DNA. TRBV1 is reported as a pseudogene. This CDR3 is 14 amino acids long. The chain's CDR3 is CTSRHGGRVGEQFF. CDR3 bases: TGCACCAGCAGGCACGGGGGGAGGGTCGGTGAGCAGTTCTTC.

The chain has TRBV5-6 and TRBJ2-1, with TRBD1 identical over 11 bases. This CDR3 has 15 residues. Germline V lookup: CDR1 SGHDT, CDR2 YYEEEE. The J segment lost 7 bases and the V segment lost 0 bases, leaving 3 bases of the junction unmatched. CDR3 sequence reads: CASSLVGQGVNEQFF. The CDR3 DNA sequence: TGTGCCAGCAGCTTGGTGGGACAGGGGGTTAATGAGCAGTTCTTC.

This clone appeared a few times. Other DNA sequences within the sample encode an identical CDR3. The chain employs TRBV18 and TRBJ1-1, with D possibly TRBD1 on 6 matching bases. Between the trimmed V and J ends, which lost 3 bases and 4 bases, there was a span of 12 bases. Germline V gene lookup returns CDR1 KGHSH and CDR2 LQKENI. The CDR3 consists of 14 residues. The CDR3 here is CASSPRGGGTEAFF. The CDR3 bases are TGTGCCAGCTCACCGAGGGGGGGCGGCACTGAAGCTTTCTTT.

This clone appeared a few times. The V and J genes are TRBV4-2 and TRBJ2-7; D not resolved. V lost 1 base to trimming and J lost 7 bases, with 14 bases between them. Germline loops: CDR1 LGHNA, CDR2 YNFKEQ. The CDR3 is made up of 14 amino acids. CDR3 residues: CASSQGEGEREQYF. As DNA, the CDR3 is TGTGCCAGCAGCCAAGGAGAAGGCGAGAGGGAGCAGTACTTC.

This clone was observed a handful of times. This chain joins TRBV6-5 and TRBJ2-5; perhaps TRBD2 as D (6 bases). The CDR3 is 14 residues long. The germline V gene has CDR1 MNHEY and CDR2 SVGAGI. The V end lost 2 bases, the J end lost 5 bases, and 12 bases lay between the germline ends. The CDR3 bases are TGTGCCAGCAGTTACCCGGGACGGGAGGAGACCCAGTACTTC. This codes for CASSYPGREETQYF.

V gene TRBV7-2 combines with J gene TRBJ2-7; a weak D match, TRBD1 (6 bases). V was shortened by 6 bases and J by 0 bases, with 12 bases between the two germline ends. CDR3 length: 14 amino acids. Germline CDR1 reads SGHTA; CDR2 reads FQGNSA. The CDR3 DNA reads as TGTGCCAGCAGGGAGCAGGGGAACTCCTACGAGCAGTACTTC. Translation: CASREQGNSYEQYF. The whole variable domain, remainder taken from reference TRBV7-2 and TRBJ2-7, is GAGVSQSPSNKVTEKGKDVELRCDPISGHTALYWYRQSLGQGLEFLIYFQGNSAPDKSGLPSDRFSAERTGGSVSTLTIQRTQQEDSAVYLCASREQGNSYEQYFGPGTRLTVT.

This chain's CDR3 is CSVSTGSSTDTQYF. DNA of the CDR3: TGCAGCGTTTCTACCGGGTCTAGCACAGATACGCAGTATTTT. The chain carries TRBV29-1 and TRBJ2-3; D gene ambiguous. V lost 5 bases to trimming and J lost 0 bases, with 12 bases between them. CDR1 and CDR2 from the germline V gene are SQVTM and ANQGSEA. The CDR3 is made up of 14 amino acids.

This clone was detected only a few times. This rearrangement joins TRBV5-1 to TRBJ2-7; 14 nucleotides line up with TRBD2. CDR1 and CDR2 from the germline V gene are SGHRS and YFSETQ. The CDR3 covers 16 residues. Germline trimming cut 4 bases from V and 3 bases from J; bases unmatched to any gene: 6. The CDR3 DNA sequence: TGCGCCAGCAGCAAAGGGACTAGCGGGGGCAGCTACGAGCAGTACTTC. This gives the protein CASSKGTSGGSYEQYF.

The chain combines TRBV5-1 with TRBJ2-1; tentatively, D is TRBD2 (6 bases). Per the germline V gene, CDR1 is SGHRS and CDR2 is YFSETQ. The CDR3 consists of 15 residues. Trimming cost V 2 bases and J 6 bases, with 15 bases left between them. The CDR3 sequence: CASSLGAGSGNEQFF. The CDR3 nucleotides read TGCGCCAGCAGCTTAGGGGCCGGGAGCGGCAATGAGCAGTTCTTC.

The rearrangement joins TRBV28 to TRBJ2-3; D gene unclear. The V end was cut by 6 bases, the J end by 1 base, with 14 bases between. Germline CDR1 and CDR2: MDHEN and SYDVKM. There are 15 residues in the CDR3. The DNA for the CDR3 is TGTGCCAGCAGATCAGCTTCGGCGGGCACAGATACGCAGTATTTT. The encoded protein is CASRSASAGTDTQYF.